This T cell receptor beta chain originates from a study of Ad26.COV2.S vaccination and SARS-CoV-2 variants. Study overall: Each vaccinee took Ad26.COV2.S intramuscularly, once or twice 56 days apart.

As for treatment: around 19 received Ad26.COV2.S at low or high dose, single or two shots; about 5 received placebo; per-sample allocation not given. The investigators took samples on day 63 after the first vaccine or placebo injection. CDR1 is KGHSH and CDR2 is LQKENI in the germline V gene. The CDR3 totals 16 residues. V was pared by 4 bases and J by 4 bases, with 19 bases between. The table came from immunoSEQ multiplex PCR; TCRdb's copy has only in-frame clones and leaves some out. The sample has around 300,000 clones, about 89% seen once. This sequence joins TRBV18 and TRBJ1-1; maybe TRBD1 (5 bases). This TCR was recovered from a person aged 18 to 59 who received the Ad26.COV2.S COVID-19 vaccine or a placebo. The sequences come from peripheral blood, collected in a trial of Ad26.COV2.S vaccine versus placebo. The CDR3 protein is CASSLNFLGRGTEAFF. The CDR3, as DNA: TGTGCCAGCTCACTCAACTTCCTGGGGAGGGGCACTGAAGCTTTCTTT.